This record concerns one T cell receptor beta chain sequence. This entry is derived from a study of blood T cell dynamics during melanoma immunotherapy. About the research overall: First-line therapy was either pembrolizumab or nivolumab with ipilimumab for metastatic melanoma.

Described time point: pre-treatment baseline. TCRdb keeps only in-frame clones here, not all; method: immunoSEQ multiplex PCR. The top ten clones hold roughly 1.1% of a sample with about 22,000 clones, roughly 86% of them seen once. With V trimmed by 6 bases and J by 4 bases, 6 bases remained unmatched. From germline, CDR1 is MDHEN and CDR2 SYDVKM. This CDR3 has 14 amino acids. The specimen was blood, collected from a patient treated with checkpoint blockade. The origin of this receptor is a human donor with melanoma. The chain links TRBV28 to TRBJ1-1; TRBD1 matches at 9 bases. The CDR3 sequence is CASRGTGRGTEAFF. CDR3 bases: TGTGCCAGCAGGGGGACAGGGAGGGGCACTGAAGCTTTCTTT.